What follows is one T cell receptor beta chain and its context. The table came from immunoSEQ multiplex PCR; TCRdb's copy has only in-frame clones and leaves some out. The sample consists of approximately 44,000 clones, approximately 88% of them appearing once. Germline assignment: CDR1 MRHNA and CDR2 SNTAGT. Losses at the gene ends were 5 bases for V and 8 bases for J; bases not matched to a gene: 12. This CDR3 comprises 15 residues. These data are taken from a study of T cell changes during pregnancy in multiple sclerosis. The sample consisted of CD4+ T cells from peripheral blood mononuclear cells, taken in the first trimester of pregnancy. The genes are TRBV6-4 and TRBJ2-1; 7 positions match TRBD1. The TCR was taken from a female donor with multiple sclerosis, enrolled in a pregnancy study. CDR3 sequence (DNA): TGTGCCAGCAGTCCGAATCGACAGGGCCGTCATGAGCAGTTCTTC. Encoded protein: CASSPNRQGRHEQFF.